This T cell receptor (beta chain) comes out of a study of CD8 T cells in Susac syndrome. Reverse transcription of about 0.45 to 1 ug RNA was carried out with random hexamers. Amplification of TCR beta CDR3 across 54 Vbeta and 13 Jbeta was performed with immunoSEQ multiplex PCR. TCRdb ran MiXCR on the immunoSEQ multiplex PCR reads and lists one entry per CDR3 protein. The sample has about 300,000 distinct CDR3 sequences; 80% to 90% are singletons. Germline V CDR1 and CDR2: LNHNV, YYDKDF (reference sequence). The CDR3 consists of 16 residues. J lost 8 bases, V lost 5 bases, and 9 bases had no gene match.

The TCR comes from a human donor with multiple sclerosis. The sample comprised CD8+ T cells from PBMCs. The chain links TRBV15 to TRBJ2-1, with 13 bases identical to TRBD2. The CDR3 spells CATSGRTSGRIYEQFF. For the CDR3, the DNA is TGTGCCACCAGCGGAAGGACTAGCGGGAGAATCTATGAGCAGTTCTTC.